This entry lists 29 T cell receptor beta chains sequenced from one sample in a study of blood T cell repertoires in COVID-19. Assay used: immunoSEQ multiplex PCR; TCRdb lists only in-frame clones, some missing. The sample yields fewer than 150,000 clones, around 88% seen once. The source material was peripheral blood. The receptor set was obtained from a woman in her forties or fifties with active or convalescent COVID-19.

This clone was detected a few times. The chain uses TRBV19 and TRBJ1-5; D is perhaps TRBD1 (5 bases). CDR3 length equals 15 residues. In germline, CDR1 is LNHDA, CDR2 SQIVND (reference sequence). V was clipped by 3 bases and J by 3 bases, with 12 bases between them. The CDR3 bases are TGTGCCAGTAGTATCTTCGGGGGAAACAATCAGCCCCAGCATTTT. Translation: CASSIFGGNNQPQHF.

The rearrangement joins TRBV19 to TRBJ1-1, with a possible D match to TRBD1 (5 bases). Germline loops: CDR1 LNHDA, CDR2 SQIVND (reference sequence). V lost 6 bases, J lost 0 bases, and 17 bases lay in between. The CDR3 loop spans 16 amino acids. The CDR3 nucleotides read TGTGCCAGTAGGTCCCCCCCGACAGCGATGAACACTGAAGCTTTCTTT. Translation: CASRSPPTAMNTEAFF. Filled out from reference TRBV19 and TRBJ1-1, the complete variable domain reads DGGITQSPKYLFRKEGQNVTLSCEQNLNHDAMYWYRQDPGQGLRLIYYSQIVNDFQKGDIAEGYSVSREKKESFPLTVTSAQKNPTAFYLCASRSPPTAMNTEAFFGQGTRLTVV.

For the CDR3, the DNA is TGTGCCAGCAGCCAAGATCCGAGCGGGAATGGCAATGAGCAGTTCTTC. It codes for CASSQDPSGNGNEQFF. This chain connects TRBV4-2 to TRBJ2-1; 7 bases are a match to TRBD2. The V gene's germline CDR1 is LGHNA and CDR2 YNFKEQ. The CDR3 totals 16 residues. V was clipped by 0 bases and J by 6 bases; unmatched bases: 8.

This clone was seen once. This chain joins TRBV3-1 (or the pseudogene TRBV3-2) and TRBJ2-3; tentative D call: TRBD1 (5 bases). With 2 bases removed from V and 6 bases from J, the gap between germline ends came to 18 bases. From germline, CDR1 is LGHDT and CDR2 YNNKEL (reference sequence). CDR3 size: 16 residues. DNA of the CDR3: TGTGCCAGCAGCCAACTTCCGGCAAGGGGCCCCGATACGCAGTATTTT. Translation: CASSQLPARGPDTQYF.

This clone was seen once. CDR3 nucleotide sequence: TGTGCCAGCAGCGACAATAGCGGGGTGACAGATACGCAGTATTTT. Translation: CASSDNSGVTDTQYF. V gene TRBV9 combines with J gene TRBJ2-3; 8 nucleotides agree with TRBD2. The germline V gene encodes CDR1 SGDLS and CDR2 YYNGEE. The V and J ends lost 3 bases and 3 bases, in that order; junction bases with no gene match: 6. This CDR3 has 15 amino acids. Looking up the rest from reference TRBV9 and TRBJ2-3 gives the full variable domain: DSGVTQTPKHLITATGQRVTLRCSPRSGDLSVYWYQQSLDQGLQFLIQYYNGEERAKGNILERFSAQQFPDLHSELNLSSLELGDSALYFCASSDNSGVTDTQYFGPGTRLTVL.

The gene calls are TRBV7-2 and TRBJ2-7; possibly TRBD1 for D (5 bases). This CDR3 is built from 13 residues. V lost 6 bases and J 12 bases, leaving 21 bases between the germline ends. Per germline, CDR1 SGHTA and CDR2 FQGNSA. For the CDR3, the DNA is TGTGCCAGCAGTTCAGGTGGGGCGCCCCGACCGTACTTC. Encoded protein: CASSSGGAPRPYF.

The chain couples TRBV6-2 or TRBV6-3 to TRBJ2-7; D might be TRBD2 (5 bases). Between the trimmed V and J ends, which lost 3 bases and 3 bases, there was a span of 12 bases. The CDR3 sequence is 14 residues long. Germline CDR1 is MNHEY and CDR2 is SVGEGT. The CDR3 is CASSYGPRVYEQYF. The DNA for the CDR3 is TGTGCCAGCAGTTATGGTCCGAGGGTCTACGAGCAGTACTTC.

The rearrangement uses TRBV2 and TRBJ2-1; 13 nucleotides match TRBD2. The CDR3 loop spans 18 amino acids. The ends lost 0 bases at V and 6 bases at J; junction bases unmatched: 8. Germline V gives CDR1 SNHLY, CDR2 FYNNEI. CDR3 nucleotides: TGTGCCAGCAGTGAAGCCATGGGACTAGCGGGAAACAGCAATGAGCAGTTCTTC. This codes for CASSEAMGLAGNSNEQFF.

The chain combines TRBV28 with TRBJ2-2; D is undetermined. Germline-derived CDR1 and CDR2 are MDHEN and SYDVKM. The CDR3 is made up of 15 amino acids. V lost 4 bases to trimming and J lost 2 bases, with 11 bases between them. In DNA, the CDR3 is TGTGCCAGCAGTTCCCTGGGCCATAACACCGGGGAGCTGTTTTTT. Translation gives CASSSLGHNTGELFF.

This clone was seen only once. The rearrangement joins TRBV7-2 to TRBJ2-1; D gene ambiguous. CDR3 length equals 13 residues. Trimming removed 4 bases at V and 4 bases at J, with 8 bases between. Germline loops: CDR1 SGHTA, CDR2 FQGNSA. CDR3 DNA: TGTGCCAGCAGCTCCACAGTTTACAATGAGCAGTTCTTC. Its translation: CASSSTVYNEQFF.

This sequence joins TRBV27 and TRBJ2-1; 10 bases align to TRBD2. The length of the CDR3 is 16 residues. Germline assignment: CDR1 MNHEY and CDR2 SMNVEV (reference sequence). V lost 4 bases to trimming and J lost 4 bases; unmatched junction nucleotides: 7. CDR3 nucleotide sequence: TGTGCCAGCAGTTCGGAAACTAGCGGGGATTACAATGAGCAGTTCTTC. Translating gives CASSSETSGDYNEQFF.

CDR3 region: CASSSGLANTDTQYF. The CDR3 DNA reads TGTGCCAGCAGCTCGGGACTAGCAAACACAGATACGCAGTATTTT. This sequence joins TRBV11-3 and TRBJ2-3; 9 nucleotides align to TRBD2. The CDR3 is 15 residues long. Losses at the gene ends were 4 bases for V and 2 bases for J; bases not matched to a gene: 4. Per the germline V gene, CDR1 is SGHNT and CDR2 is YENEEA.

This chain links TRBV7-2 with TRBJ2-1, with D possibly being TRBD2 (6 bases). CDR1 is SGHTA, CDR2 FQGNSA, per germline. The CDR3 has 16 residues. Trimming pared 4 bases from V and 5 bases from J, leaving 18 bases between. In nucleotides, the CDR3 is TGTGCCAGCAGCTCACCGGGTGCTAGCGTCAACAATGAGCAGTTCTTC. This codes for CASSSPGASVNNEQFF.

The chain couples TRBV28 to TRBJ1-5; D gene unclear. Per the germline V gene, CDR1 is MDHEN and CDR2 is SYDVKM. The CDR3 loop spans 15 amino acids. V was cut by 10 bases and J by 3 bases, with 19 bases left in between. The chain's CDR3 is CATRFPWASNQPQHF. The DNA for the CDR3 is TGTGCCACCCGATTCCCCTGGGCCTCCAATCAGCCCCAGCATTTT.

The chain is built from TRBV28 and TRBJ2-7, with 7 bases identical to TRBD2. The CDR3 runs 14 residues. With V trimmed by 6 bases and J by 0 bases, 5 bases remained unmatched. Germline CDR1 MDHEN, CDR2 SYDVKM. The CDR3 DNA sequence: TGTGCCAGCAGCTTCGGGGGGACCTCCTACGAGCAGTACTTC. This encodes CASSFGGTSYEQYF.

The V gene is TRBV4-2, the J gene TRBJ1-2, with D possibly matching TRBD1 (6 bases). CDR3 length: 14 residues. The germline CDR1 and CDR2 sequences are LGHNA and YNFKEQ. V lost 0 bases and J lost 6, with 11 bases in between. The CDR3 DNA reads TGTGCCAGCAGCCAAGATGCGGGGGCGGATGGCTACACCTTC. This gives the protein CASSQDAGADGYTF.

The gene calls are TRBV6-5 and TRBJ1-1; 7 nucleotides align to TRBD1. The germline V gene encodes CDR1 MNHEY and CDR2 SVGAGI. This CDR3 has 16 amino acids. Trimming took 2 bases from V and 4 from J; bases not matched to a gene: 10. The CDR3 is CASSYGHRGLRTEAFF. The CDR3 DNA follows: TGTGCCAGCAGTTACGGACACAGGGGCTTACGCACTGAAGCTTTCTTT.

V gene TRBV27 combines with J gene TRBJ2-7; D ambiguous. The germline gives CDR1 MNHEY, CDR2 SMNVEV (reference sequence). The length of the CDR3 is 12 residues. Trimming removed 4 bases from V and 9 bases from J, with 13 bases in between. The CDR3: CASSSANRGQYF. CDR3 coding DNA: TGTGCCAGCAGTTCCGCTAATCGCGGGCAGTACTTC.

CDR3 sequence reads: CASSRTQGNQPQHF. CDR3 DNA: TGTGCCAGCAGTAGGACACAGGGCAATCAGCCCCAGCATTTT. The J gene is TRBJ1-5, the V gene TRBV27; the D gene is possibly TRBD1 (5 bases). CDR1 is MNHEY and CDR2 is SMNVEV in the germline V gene (reference sequence). Trimming shortened V by 5 bases and J by 2 bases, and 10 bases separated the two germline ends. The CDR3 contains 14 residues.

The chain carries TRBV6-2 or TRBV6-3 and TRBJ2-1; tentatively, D is TRBD1 (5 bases). V was shortened by 0 bases and J by 0 bases, with 12 bases between the two germline ends. CDR3 size: 17 residues. Germline V lookup: CDR1 MNHEY, CDR2 SVGEGT. CDR3 region: CASSYSSSRVSYNEQFF. CDR3 nucleotide sequence: TGTGCCAGCAGTTACTCGAGTTCCAGGGTCTCCTACAATGAGCAGTTCTTC.

The rearrangement joins TRBV6-2 or TRBV6-3 to TRBJ2-1; 8 nucleotides line up with TRBD2. The CDR3 is made up of 14 amino acids. In germline, CDR1 is MNHEY, CDR2 SVGEGT. V dropped 2 bases and J dropped 9; count of bases not matched to a gene: 6. The CDR3 sequence is CASSYTAGVGEQFF. The DNA of the CDR3 is TGTGCCAGCAGTTACACAGCGGGAGTGGGTGAGCAGTTCTTC.

In DNA form, the CDR3 reads TGTGCCAGCAGCTCGTTCGGGCAGGGTCTTAATCAGCCCCAGCATTTT. It codes for CASSSFGQGLNQPQHF. The chain couples TRBV5-6 to TRBJ1-5; D may be TRBD1 (5 bases). This CDR3 spans 16 amino acids. V dropped 3 bases and J dropped 4 bases, with 17 bases sitting between them. CDR1 is SGHDT, CDR2 YYEEEE, per germline. The full variable domain, rest sourced from reference TRBV5-6 and TRBJ1-5, is DAGVTQSPTHLIKTRGQQVTLRCSPKSGHDTVSWYQQALGQGPQFIFQYYEEEERQRGNFPDRFSGHQFPNYSSELNVNALLLGDSALYLCASSSFGQGLNQPQHFGDGTRLSIL.

The chain combines TRBV10-3 with TRBJ1-5; 10 bases map to TRBD1. CDR3 length equals 12 residues. V shed 8 bases and J 5 bases; nucleotides not matched to a gene: 0. Germline values: CDR1 ENHRY, CDR2 SYGVKD. The CDR3 DNA reads as TGTGCCATCGGACAGGGGGATCAGCCCCAGCATTTT. Translation gives CAIGQGDQPQHF.

V usage is TRBV5-6 and J usage is TRBJ1-4; D may be TRBD1 (6 bases). The CDR3 contains 15 residues. Germline lookup yields CDR1 SGHDT and CDR2 YYEEEE. Trimming stripped 2 bases from V and 4 bases from J, with 12 bases between. DNA for the CDR3: TGTGCCAGCAGCTTTGCAACAGGGAGTAATGAAAAACTGTTTTTT. Its translation: CASSFATGSNEKLFF.

The gene calls are TRBV4-1 and TRBJ1-2; D perhaps matches TRBD1 (6 bases). This CDR3 comprises 15 residues. CDR1 is MGHRA, CDR2 YSYEKL, per germline. Trimming took off 0 bases at V and 4 bases at J, with 12 bases between the two ends. The CDR3 reads CASSQDPGESYGYTF. CDR3 DNA sequence: TGCGCCAGCAGCCAAGACCCAGGGGAATCCTATGGCTACACCTTC.

The genes are TRBV21-1 and TRBJ2-1; no check of the table's D call, TRBD2, against the DNA was made. TRBV21-1 is shown as a pseudogene. This CDR3 contains 17 residues. The CDR3 reads CASSSSQRDYYPHEQFF. The CDR3 nucleotides are TGTGCCAGCAGTTCCAGCCAGCGGGACTATTACCCCCATGAGCAGTTCTTC.

This chain joins TRBV13 and TRBJ1-2, with D tentatively TRBD1 (6 bases). The CDR3 totals 15 residues. CDR1 is PRHDT and CDR2 is FYEKMQ in the germline V gene (reference sequence). V was clipped by 3 bases and J by 2 bases, with 13 bases between them. DNA of the CDR3: TGTGCCAGCAGCTTCCACACAGGGACAAACTATGGCTACACCTTC. Encoded protein: CASSFHTGTNYGYTF.

The chain uses TRBV4-2 and TRBJ2-1, with 11 bases that match TRBD2. CDR3 length equals 16 residues. The junction had 5 bases not matched to a gene; V was cut back by 2 bases and J by 5 bases. Germline V lookup: CDR1 LGHNA, CDR2 YNFKEQ. The CDR3 spells CASSQSGLAGNNEQFF. In DNA form, the CDR3 reads TGTGCCAGCAGCCAAAGCGGACTAGCGGGTAACAATGAGCAGTTCTTC.

The V and J genes are TRBV7-9 and TRBJ1-2; D call uncertain. Trimming removed 2 bases at V and 3 bases at J, with 7 bases between. The CDR3 loop spans 13 amino acids. CDR1 and CDR2 from the germline V gene are SEHNR and FQNEAQ (reference sequence). CDR3 residues: CASSLLQDYGYTF. The CDR3 nucleotides are TGTGCCAGCAGCTTATTGCAGGACTATGGCTACACCTTC.